These 9 T cell receptor beta chains were sequenced from one sample in a study of identical twins. TCRdb recomputed calls from the 5' RACE reads with MiXCR, one row per CDR3 protein. The sample has approximately 240,000 distinct CDR3 sequences; roughly 13% are singletons. What was sequenced was memory (CD45RO+) T cells sorted from blood. The receptors shown here come from a woman between 18 and 29 years old in good health.

The rearrangement uses TRBV10-3 and TRBJ2-3, with D perhaps TRBD2 (5 bases). Trimming stripped 2 bases from V and 3 bases from J, with 15 bases between. CDR3 length: 16 amino acids. Germline V gene data show CDR1 as ENHRY and CDR2 as SYGVKD. In DNA, the CDR3 is TGTGCCATCAGTGAGAAAGTTGAGGGATTTACAGATACGCAGTATTTT. Amino acids: CAISEKVEGFTDTQYF.

This clonotype was found a few times. The chain has TRBV5-1 and TRBJ1-1; D remains unclear. This CDR3 is 13 amino acids long. The V and J ends lost 0 bases and 4 bases respectively, with 7 bases between them. From germline, CDR1 is SGHRS and CDR2 YFSETQ. The CDR3 bases are TGCGCCAGCAGCTTGGAGTCGGTCACTGAAGCTTTCTTT. The encoded protein is CASSLESVTEAFF.

The chain is built from TRBV10-3 and TRBJ2-3; no firm D call. The CDR3 runs 14 residues. The germline gives CDR1 ENHRY, CDR2 SYGVKD. Trimming left V 6 bases short and J 5 bases short, with 15 bases between. The CDR3 region is CAIRETQAGDTQYF. The CDR3 nucleotides read TGTGCCATCAGAGAAACTCAAGCCGGAGATACGCAGTATTTT.

This clonotype was counted many times. This chain links TRBV12-3 or TRBV12-4 with TRBJ1-5; tentatively, D is TRBD1 (5 bases). The CDR3 sequence is 13 residues long. V lost 6 bases to trimming and J lost 1 base, with 7 bases between them. This CDR3 reads CASSRQSNQPQHF. CDR3 nucleotides: TGTGCCAGCAGCCGACAGAGCAATCAGCCCCAGCATTTT.

V is TRBV6-2 or TRBV6-3 and J is TRBJ2-7, with 7 bases that match TRBD2. V dropped 8 bases and J dropped 4; count of bases not matched to a gene: 17. This CDR3 is built from 16 residues. Germline lookup yields CDR1 MNHEY and CDR2 SVGEGT. The CDR3 here is CASSKVQAGAPYEQYF. The CDR3 DNA reads TGTGCCAGCTCAAAAGTCCAGGCGGGAGCTCCGTACGAGCAGTACTTC.

The chain is built from TRBV7-3 and TRBJ2-5; the D gene is possibly TRBD1 (5 bases). This CDR3 is 13 amino acids long. Germline CDR1 reads SGHTA; CDR2 reads FQGTGA. The V end was cut by 4 bases, the J end by 5 bases, with 11 bases between. This chain's CDR3 is CASSSGQGETQYF. The CDR3 nucleotides are TGTGCCAGCAGCTCGGGTCAGGGTGAGACCCAGTACTTC.

Ten or more counts support this clonotype. The genes are TRBV5-1 and TRBJ1-1; 7 bases line up with TRBD1. The CDR3 sequence is 14 residues long. V lost 2 bases and J lost 5; bases outside the gene matches: 6. The germline CDR1 and CDR2 sequences are SGHRS and YFSETQ. In DNA, the CDR3 is TGCGCCAGCAGCTTAGGGACAGTCGTGACTGAAGCTTTCTTT. As protein: CASSLGTVVTEAFF.

This clonotype was counted ten times or more. The rearrangement links TRBV11-2 to TRBJ1-2; D unclear. Trimming left V 0 bases short and J 0 bases short, with 8 bases between. The V gene's germline CDR1 is SGHAT and CDR2 FQNNGV. This CDR3 is 15 amino acids long. The CDR3 protein is CASSLDPSANYGYTF. The CDR3 DNA reads as TGTGCCAGCAGCTTAGATCCATCCGCTAACTATGGCTACACCTTC.

This clonotype has a handful of counts. The chain links TRBV5-4 to TRBJ2-1; 9 nucleotides match TRBD2. J lost 4 bases, V lost 1 base, and 6 bases had no gene match. The CDR3 runs to 16 residues. Germline-derived CDR1 and CDR2 are SGHNT and YYREEE (reference sequence). CDR3 DNA: TGTGCCAGCAGCTTGAGGAATAGCGGGAGATACAATGAGCAGTTCTTC. Residues: CASSLRNSGRYNEQFF.